Listed below are T cell receptor beta chains from one sample, sequenced in a study of early T cells in non-severe SARS-CoV-2 infection. In TCRdb, the 5' RACE reads were re-called with MiXCR into one record per CDR3 protein. Of tens of thousands of distinct CDR3 sequences listed, about 9.1% are singletons. The sequenced sample was whole blood. The receptors stem from an adult who was a healthcare worker with PCR-confirmed SARS-CoV-2 infection or an uninfected control (not recorded which). Each CDR3 is given with its conserved first and last residue. D genes are given only for firm matches. Not every row has a clone size; where given, it reads once, few, many or a size class.

D	length	J	size	V	DNA	CDR3
TRBD2	13	TRBJ2-3	-	TRBV7-2	TGTGCCAGCAGCCCAACGGGGGGGACCCCGCAGTATTTT	CASSPTGGTPQYF
-	13	TRBJ1-3	many	TRBV6-4	TGTGCCAGCTCCCCGGGGGATGGAAACACCATATATTTT	CASSPGDGNTIYF
TRBD2	16	TRBJ2-5	many	TRBV12-3/TRBV12-4	TGTGCCAGCAGTTTAGGGGCTAGCGGGAGTTTGGAGACCCAGTACTTC	CASSLGASGSLETQYF
-	12	TRBJ1-2	many	TRBV19	TGTGCCAGTAGTATGGAACAGGGCGGCTACACCTTC	CASSMEQGGYTF
TRBD2	15	TRBJ2-1	many	TRBV6-2/TRBV6-3	TGTGCCAGCAGTGACCCTAGCGGGAGGTTCAATGAGCAGTTCTTC	CASSDPSGRFNEQFF
-	15	TRBJ2-2	many	TRBV24-1	TGTGCCACCAGTGACCAGGGATCGGAGACCGGGGAGCTGTTTTTT	CATSDQGSETGELFF
TRBD1	14	TRBJ1-5	-	TRBV20-1	TGCAGTGCTTCGACCGGGACAGACGACCAGCCCCAGCATTTT	CSASTGTDDQPQHF
TRBD2	15	TRBJ2-1	-	TRBV23-1	TGCGCCAGCAGTCAACAGGGACTAGCGGGAGGTGAGCAGTTCTTC	CASSQQGLAGGEQFF
-	17	TRBJ2-3	many	TRBV5-1	TGCGCCAGCAGCTCGTTCCTGGGGGCCAGGGGAGCAGATACGCAGTATTTT	CASSSFLGARGADTQYF
TRBD2	14	TRBJ2-1	many	TRBV3-1	TGTGCCAGCAGCCAAGCGGATAGTGGGACTAGGCAGTTCTTC	CASSQADSGTRQFF
-	12	TRBJ2-2	-	TRBV27	TGTGCCAGCAAGCAGGGTGTCGGGGAGCTGTTTTTT	CASKQGVGELFF
TRBD2	15	TRBJ2-1	-	TRBV5-5	TGTGCCAGCACCCCGACAACGGGGGGGCACAATGAGCAGTTCTTC	CASTPTTGGHNEQFF
-	14	TRBJ2-2	few	TRBV4-3	TGCGCCAGCAGAACCATGCAGAACACCGGGGAGCTGTTTTTT	CASRTMQNTGELFF
TRBD1	14	TRBJ2-4	many	TRBV29-1	TGCAGCGTTGTTCCCGACAGGGGGGTAAACATTCAGTACTTC	CSVVPDRGVNIQYF
TRBD2	17	TRBJ2-7	-	TRBV4-3	TGCGCCAGCAGCCTTTCAGGAGCAGCGGGAGGGCCGGGGGAGCAGTACTTC	CASSLSGAAGGPGEQYF
TRBD2	15	TRBJ2-3	-	TRBV7-2	TGTGCCAGCAGCACGCGGGGGACTCCTACAGATACGCAGTATTTT	CASSTRGTPTDTQYF
-	14	TRBJ2-2	-	TRBV30	TGTGCCTGGAGCATGAAGACGAACACCGGGGAGCTGTTTTTT	CAWSMKTNTGELFF
-	15	TRBJ1-1	few	TRBV5-1	TGCGCCAGCAGCCTGGGGGAGTACACCGGCACTGAAGCTTTCTTT	CASSLGEYTGTEAFF
-	16	TRBJ2-4	few	TRBV10-1	TGCGCCAGCAGTGATGGGACAATGACTTCCAAAAACATTCAGTACTTC	CASSDGTMTSKNIQYF
TRBD1	15	TRBJ1-4	-	TRBV7-2	TGTGCCAGCAGCATCGGGACAGGTCAGGCTGGAAAACTGTTTTTT	CASSIGTGQAGKLFF
-	16	TRBJ2-6	-	TRBV5-1	TGCGCCAGCAGCTTGGGGGGCCTTTCTGGGGCCAACGTCCTGACTTTC	CASSLGGLSGANVLTF
-	15	TRBJ1-5	many	TRBV29-1	TGCAGCGTCTCCGAGGGTCCACCAAGAAATCAGCCCCAGCATTTT	CSVSEGPPRNQPQHF
-	15	TRBJ2-1	medium-sized	TRBV4-3	TGCGCCAGCAGCCAAGATATTACTAGTTTAAATGAGCAGTTCTTC	CASSQDITSLNEQFF
TRBD1	17	TRBJ2-2	many	TRBV12-3/TRBV12-4	TGTGCCAGCAGTTTCACCGGGACAGGGTTGAACACCGGGGAGCTGTTTTTT	CASSFTGTGLNTGELFF
-	13	TRBJ2-7	many	TRBV7-9	TGTGCCAGCAGCTTAAGTGCAGGGATAGAGCAGTACTTC	CASSLSAGIEQYF
TRBD2	14	TRBJ2-3	many	TRBV18	TGTGCCAGCTCACCGACTAGCGGCTCAGATACGCAGTATTTT	CASSPTSGSDTQYF
TRBD1	15	TRBJ2-7	many	TRBV6-1	TGTGCCAGCCAATCCCTTGACAGGGGGCCCCACGAGCAGTACTTC	CASQSLDRGPHEQYF
TRBD2	12	TRBJ2-1	many	TRBV11-2	TGTGCCAGCAGCTTTTCAGGGCTAGCGGTGTTCTTC	CASSFSGLAVFF
TRBD2	16	TRBJ2-1	-	TRBV20-1	TGCAGTGCTACTAGCGGGGGGAGGCCCCCCCACAATGAGCAGTTCTTC	CSATSGGRPPHNEQFF